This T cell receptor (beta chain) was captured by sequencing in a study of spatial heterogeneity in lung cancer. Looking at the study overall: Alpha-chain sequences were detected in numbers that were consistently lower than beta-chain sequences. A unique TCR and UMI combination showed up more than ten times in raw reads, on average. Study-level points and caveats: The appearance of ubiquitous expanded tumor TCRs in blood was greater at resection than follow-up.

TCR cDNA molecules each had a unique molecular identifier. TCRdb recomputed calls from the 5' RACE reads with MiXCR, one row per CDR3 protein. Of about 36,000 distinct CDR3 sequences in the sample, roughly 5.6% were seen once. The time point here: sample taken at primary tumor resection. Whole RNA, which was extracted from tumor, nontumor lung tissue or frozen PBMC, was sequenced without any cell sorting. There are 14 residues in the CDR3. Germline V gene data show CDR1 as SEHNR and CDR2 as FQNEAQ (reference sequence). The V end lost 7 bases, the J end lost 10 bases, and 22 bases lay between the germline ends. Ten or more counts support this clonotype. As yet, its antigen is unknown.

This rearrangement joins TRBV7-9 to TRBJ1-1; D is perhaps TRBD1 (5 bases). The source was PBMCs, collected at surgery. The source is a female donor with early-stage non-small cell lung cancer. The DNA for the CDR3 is TGTGCCAGCAACCGGGACGGGGGTATTAGGTTAGCTTTCTTT. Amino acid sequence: CASNRDGGIRLAFF. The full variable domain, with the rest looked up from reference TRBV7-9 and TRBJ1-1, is DTGVSQNPRHKITKRGQNVTFRCDPISEHNRLYWYRQTLGQGPEFLTYFQNEAQLEKSRLLSDRFSAERPKGSFSTLEIQRTEQGDSAMYLCASNRDGGIRLAFFGQGTRLTVV.